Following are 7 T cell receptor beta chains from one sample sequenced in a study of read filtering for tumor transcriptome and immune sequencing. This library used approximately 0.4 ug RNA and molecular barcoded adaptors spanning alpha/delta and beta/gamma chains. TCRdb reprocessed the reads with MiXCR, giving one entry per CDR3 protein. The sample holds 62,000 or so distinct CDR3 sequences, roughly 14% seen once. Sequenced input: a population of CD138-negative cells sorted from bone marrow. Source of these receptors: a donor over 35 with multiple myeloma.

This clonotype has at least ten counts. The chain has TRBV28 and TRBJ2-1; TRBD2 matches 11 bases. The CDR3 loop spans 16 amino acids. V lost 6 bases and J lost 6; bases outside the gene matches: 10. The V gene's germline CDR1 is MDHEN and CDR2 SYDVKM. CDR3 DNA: TGTGCCAGCAGAGGATCCGGGACTAGCGGTTTCAATGAGCAGTTCTTC. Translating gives CASRGSGTSGFNEQFF.

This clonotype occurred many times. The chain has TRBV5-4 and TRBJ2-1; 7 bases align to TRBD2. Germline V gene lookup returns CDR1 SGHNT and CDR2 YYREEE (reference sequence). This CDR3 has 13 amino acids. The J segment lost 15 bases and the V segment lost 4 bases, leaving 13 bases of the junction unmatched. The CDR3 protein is CASSAKPGTMLFF. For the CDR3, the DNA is TGTGCCAGCAGCGCAAAGCCCGGGACTATGCTGTTCTTC. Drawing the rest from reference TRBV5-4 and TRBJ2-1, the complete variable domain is ETGVTQSPTHLIKTRGQQVTLRCSSQSGHNTVSWYQQALGQGPQFIFQYYREEENGRGNFPPRFSGLQFPNYSSELNVNALELDDSALYLCASSAKPGTMLFFGPGTRLTVL.

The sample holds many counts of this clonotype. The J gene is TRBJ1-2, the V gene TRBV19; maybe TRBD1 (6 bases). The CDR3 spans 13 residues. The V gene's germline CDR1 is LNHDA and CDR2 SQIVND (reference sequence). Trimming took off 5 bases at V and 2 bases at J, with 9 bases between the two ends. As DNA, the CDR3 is TGTGCCAGTAGTCAGGGGTTGAACTATGGCTACACCTTC. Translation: CASSQGLNYGYTF.

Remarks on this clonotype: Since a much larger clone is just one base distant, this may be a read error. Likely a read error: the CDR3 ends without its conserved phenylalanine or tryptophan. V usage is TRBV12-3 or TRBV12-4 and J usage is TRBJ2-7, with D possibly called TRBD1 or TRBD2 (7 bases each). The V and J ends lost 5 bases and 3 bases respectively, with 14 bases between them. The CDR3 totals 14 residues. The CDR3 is CASSRGGQYYEQYL. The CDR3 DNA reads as TGTGCCAGCAGTCGCGGGGGACAGTACTACGAGCAGTACCTC.

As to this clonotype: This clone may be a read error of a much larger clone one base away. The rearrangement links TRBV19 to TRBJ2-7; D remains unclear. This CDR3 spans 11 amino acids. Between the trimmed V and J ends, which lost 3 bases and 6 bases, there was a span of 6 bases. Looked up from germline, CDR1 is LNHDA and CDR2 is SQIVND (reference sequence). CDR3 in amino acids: CASSIGSEQYF. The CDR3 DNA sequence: TGTGCCAGTAGTATTGGGTCCGAGCAGTACTTC. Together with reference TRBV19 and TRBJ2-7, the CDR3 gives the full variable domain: DGGITQSPKYLFRKEGQNVTLSCEQNLNHDAMYWYRQDPGQGLRLIYYSQIVNDFQKGDIAEGYSVSREKKESFPLTVTSAQKNPTAFYLCASSIGSEQYFGPGTRLTVT.

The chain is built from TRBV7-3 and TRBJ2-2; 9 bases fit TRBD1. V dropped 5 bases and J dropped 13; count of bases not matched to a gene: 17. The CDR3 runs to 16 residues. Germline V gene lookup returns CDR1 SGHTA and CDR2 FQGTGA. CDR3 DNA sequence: TGTGCCAGCAGCCCGACTGGGACAGGGAGCTTTTCCGGGCTGTTTTTT. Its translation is CASSPTGTGSFSGLFF.

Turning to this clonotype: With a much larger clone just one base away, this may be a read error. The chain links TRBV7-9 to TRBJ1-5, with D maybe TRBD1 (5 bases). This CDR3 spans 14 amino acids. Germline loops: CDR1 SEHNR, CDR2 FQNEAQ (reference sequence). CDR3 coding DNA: TGTGCCATCAGCTTCGGGGGTTCGAATCAGCCCCAGCATTTT. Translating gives CAISFGGSNQPQHF.